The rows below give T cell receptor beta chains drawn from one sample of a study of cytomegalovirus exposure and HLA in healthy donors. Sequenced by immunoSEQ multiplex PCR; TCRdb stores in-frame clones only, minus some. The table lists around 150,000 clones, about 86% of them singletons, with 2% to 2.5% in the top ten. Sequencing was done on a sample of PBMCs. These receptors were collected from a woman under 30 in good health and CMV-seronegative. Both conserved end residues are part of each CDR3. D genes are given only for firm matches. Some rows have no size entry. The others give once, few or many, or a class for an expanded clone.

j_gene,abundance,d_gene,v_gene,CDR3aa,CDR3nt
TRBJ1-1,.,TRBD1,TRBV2,CASSDRGLTEAFF,TGTGCCAGCAGTGACAGGGGGCTCACTGAAGCTTTCTTT
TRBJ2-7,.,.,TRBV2,CASSETGQGSYEQYF,TGTGCCAGCAGTGAAACCGGGCAGGGTTCCTACGAGCAGTACTTC
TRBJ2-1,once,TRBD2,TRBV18,CASSPPGTSGGNEQFF,TGTGCCAGCTCACCACCGGGTACTAGCGGTGGGAATGAGCAGTTCTTC
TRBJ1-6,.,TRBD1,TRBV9,CASSAPGQGRNSPLHF,TGTGCCAGCAGCGCCCCGGGACAGGGACGTAATTCACCCCTCCACTTT
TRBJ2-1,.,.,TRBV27,CAAGLQAYNEQFF,TGTGCCGCAGGGCTACAGGCCTACAATGAGCAGTTCTTC
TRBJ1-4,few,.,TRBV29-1,CSVGGSGEKLFF,TGCAGCGTTGGGGGCAGTGGGGAAAAACTGTTTTTT
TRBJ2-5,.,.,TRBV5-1,CASSPFPSTETQYF,TGCGCCAGCAGCCCCTTCCCTAGTACCGAGACCCAGTACTTC
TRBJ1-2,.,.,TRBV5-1,CASSLQIPPRKDYGYTF,TGCGCCAGCAGCTTGCAAATCCCACCCAGGAAAGACTATGGCTACACCTTC
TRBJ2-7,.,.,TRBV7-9,CASLGKGRGARLNSYEQYF,TGTGCCAGCCTCGGGAAGGGACGGGGGGCACGATTGAACTCCTACGAGCAGTACTTC
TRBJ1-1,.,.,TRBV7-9,CASSFYGEAFF,TGTGCCAGCAGCTTTTACGGTGAAGCTTTCTTT
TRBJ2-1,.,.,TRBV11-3,CASSSGGAVPLVF,TGTGCCAGCAGCTCCGGAGGGGCAGTCCCCCTTGTCTTC
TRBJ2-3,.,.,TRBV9,CASSVAVLPDTQYF,TGTGCCAGCAGCGTAGCGGTACTGCCAGATACGCAGTATTTT
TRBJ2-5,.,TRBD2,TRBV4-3,CASGPGLANIKETQYF,TGCGCCAGCGGACCGGGACTAGCTAACATTAAAGAGACCCAGTACTTC
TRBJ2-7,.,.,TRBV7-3,CASSLDRGENYEQYF,TGTGCCAGCAGCTTGGATAGGGGCGAGAACTACGAGCAGTACTTC
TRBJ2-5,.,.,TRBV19,CASSRVSPSGTQYF,TGTGCCAGTAGTAGAGTCAGCCCGTCGGGGACCCAGTACTTC
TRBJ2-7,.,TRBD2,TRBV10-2,CASSYSSGGPYEQYF,TGCGCCAGCAGTTATTCTAGCGGGGGGCCCTACGAGCAGTACTTC